The present entry profiles one T cell receptor (beta chain) with its context. This CDR3 is built from 14 residues. V shed 8 bases and J 1 base; nucleotides not matched to a gene: 8. These data are taken from a study of OX40 agonist ivuxolimab in advanced cancers. Study-level background: Intravenous ivuxolimab at 0.01 to 10 mg/kg was given to patients every 2 weeks.

This table comes from immunoSEQ multiplex PCR, and its TCRdb copy is limited to in-frame clones, with some not included. The table has over 25,000 clones, about 86% seen once; the top ten hold about 30%. This specimen was CD4+ or CD8+ T cells sorted from blood, taken in a trial of the OX40 agonist ivuxolimab. The source is an adult with an advanced solid tumor such as melanoma, head and neck, liver or kidney cancer. The chain couples TRBV5-3 to TRBJ1-1, with 7 bases that match TRBD1. TRBV5-3 is labeled an ORF, and its function is uncertain. The CDR3 sequence is CARPLRDRNTEAFF. CDR3 in DNA: TGTGCCAGGCCCCTCCGGGACAGGAACACTGAAGCTTTCTTT.